This entry lists 31 T cell receptor beta chains sequenced from one sample in a study of shared T cell receptors in the human thymus (dated by TCRdb to 2020 to 2022). Libraries were constructed by the immunoSEQ multiplex PCR assay. In TCRdb, the immuneACCESS table is reduced to in-frame sequences with V and J assigned. These tables do not hold every clone; where another copy was compared, an unresolved V gene accounts for under half, and the others remain unexplained. In this sample the table shows approximately 760,000 clones, approximately 85% of which occur a single time. The biggest ten clones account for around 0.01% of the sample. This same sample was also taken into another study, of human thymus T cells.

Sequencing input: thymocytes. The receptors stem from a girl less than two years old with a congenital heart defect. Donor details come from another sample of the same person, matched by shared clones.

This chain joins TRBV5-4 and TRBJ1-2; 8 bases line up with TRBD1. J lost 1 base, V lost 4 bases, and 6 bases had no gene match. The germline CDR1 and CDR2 sequences are SGHNT and YYREEE (reference sequence). The CDR3 runs 15 residues. The DNA of the CDR3 is TGTGCCAGCAGCATCTGGACAGGGCGTAACTATGGCTACACCTTC. Residues: CASSIWTGRNYGYTF.

The chain combines TRBV5-5 with TRBJ2-7; TRBD1 aligns across 9 bases. Trimming cost V 0 bases and J 6 bases; bases outside gene matches: 10. CDR1 and CDR2 (germline): SGHKS, YYEKEE (reference sequence). The CDR3 totals 16 residues. CDR3 coding DNA: TGTGCCAGCAGCTTGGGGGTTGGGACAGGGTACTGCGAGCAGTACTTC. As protein: CASSLGVGTGYCEQYF.

This chain uses TRBV27 with TRBJ1-4; perhaps TRBD1 as D (6 bases). This CDR3 region has 14 residues. Germline V lookup: CDR1 MNHEY, CDR2 SMNVEV (reference sequence). Trimming removed 6 bases from V and 5 bases from J, with 13 bases in between. CDR3 in DNA: TGTGCCAGCAGCCGGACAGACAGCAATGAAAAACTGTTTTTT. Translating gives CASSRTDSNEKLFF.

The chain combines TRBV6-1 with TRBJ2-1, with 7 bases aligning to TRBD2. The V gene's germline CDR1 is MNHNS and CDR2 SASEGT. The CDR3 consists of 15 residues. V lost 4 bases, J lost 0 bases, and 3 bases stayed unmatched. The CDR3 region has the DNA TGTGCCAGCAGTGTTCTAGCGGACTCCTACAATGAGCAGTTCTTC. Translating gives CASSVLADSYNEQFF.

The rearrangement links TRBV19 to TRBJ1-1; tentative D call: TRBD1 (6 bases). Deletions cut 5 bases from V and 2 bases from J, with 15 bases between. Per the germline V gene, CDR1 is LNHDA and CDR2 is SQIVND (reference sequence). CDR3 length: 15 residues. CDR3 nucleotides: TGTGCCAGTAGTCTCCAGGGGCCAGAAAACACTGAAGCTTTCTTT. This codes for CASSLQGPENTEAFF.

This chain uses TRBV5-4 with TRBJ1-1, with D perhaps TRBD1 (5 bases). V was pared by 2 bases and J by 7 bases, with 24 bases between. This CDR3 comprises 17 residues. Germline V gene lookup returns CDR1 SGHNT and CDR2 YYREEE (reference sequence). In nucleotides, the CDR3 is TGTGCCAGCAGCTTCCACCGGGACTCTAAAACGGTGATTGAAGCTTTCTTT. Translating gives CASSFHRDSKTVIEAFF. The complete variable domain, with remaining parts taken from reference TRBV5-4 and TRBJ1-1, reads ETGVTQSPTHLIKTRGQQVTLRCSSQSGHNTVSWYQQALGQGPQFIFQYYREEENGRGNFPPRFSGLQFPNYSSELNVNALELDDSALYLCASSFHRDSKTVIEAFFGQGTRLTVV.

The genes are TRBV7-9 and TRBJ2-5, with 8 positions matching TRBD1. Germline CDR1 is SEHNR and CDR2 is FQNEAQ (reference sequence). J gave up 5 bases and V 1 base, and 3 bases lay outside the gene matches. This CDR3 is built from 14 residues. The CDR3 DNA follows: TGTGCCAGCAGCTTAGAACAGGGGGAGGAGACCCAGTACTTC. Amino acids: CASSLEQGEETQYF. Drawing the rest from reference TRBV7-9 and TRBJ2-5, the complete variable domain is DTGVSQNPRHKITKRGQNVTFRCDPISEHNRLYWYRQTLGQGPEFLTYFQNEAQLEKSRLLSDRFSAERPKGSFSTLEIQRTEQGDSAMYLCASSLEQGEETQYFGPGTRLLVL.

The rearrangement links TRBV4-3 to TRBJ1-2; TRBD1 aligns across 8 bases. Germline V gene sequence: CDR1 LGHNA, CDR2 YSLEER. V shed 1 base and J 5 bases; nucleotides not matched to a gene: 6. This CDR3 spans 15 amino acids. The CDR3 bases are TGCGCCAGCAGCCAAGTTGGGACAGGCGATTATGGCTACACCTTC. It translates to CASSQVGTGDYGYTF.

This chain uses TRBV27 with TRBJ2-1, with 9 bases matching TRBD1. V lost 0 bases, J lost 3 bases, and 3 bases stayed unmatched. The CDR3 covers 16 residues. The germline V gene has CDR1 MNHEY and CDR2 SMNVEV (reference sequence). This CDR3 reads CASSLSRQGVYNEQFF. CDR3 coding DNA: TGTGCCAGCAGTTTATCGAGACAGGGGGTCTACAATGAGCAGTTCTTC.

The chain carries TRBV12-5 and TRBJ1-5; D is perhaps TRBD1 (5 bases). The V end lost 0 bases, the J end lost 0 bases, and 18 bases lay between the germline ends. Germline values: CDR1 LGHNT, CDR2 FRNRAP. The CDR3 runs to 19 residues. The CDR3, as DNA: TGTGCTAGTGGTTTGGTTAAAGGACAAATCCCAGATAGCAATCAGCCCCAGCATTTT. It codes for CASGLVKGQIPDSNQPQHF.

DNA of the CDR3: TGCGCCAGCAGCCAAATAACCTACCAACAGGACGATGGCTACACCTTC. This sequence encodes CASSQITYQQDDGYTF. The chain links TRBV4-1 to TRBJ1-2; perhaps TRBD1 as D (5 bases). The CDR3 covers 16 residues. Trimming removed 2 bases at V and 6 bases at J, with 19 bases between. Germline V gene sequence: CDR1 MGHRA, CDR2 YSYEKL.

The V call is TRBV6-1, the J call TRBJ2-5; 7 positions agree with TRBD2. Germline CDR1 is MNHNS and CDR2 is SASEGT. This CDR3 is 15 amino acids long. Losses at the gene ends were 5 bases for V and 2 bases for J; bases not matched to a gene: 8. The CDR3 sequence is CASSTRDYVQETQYF. The CDR3 DNA follows: TGTGCCAGCAGTACCCGGGACTACGTACAAGAGACCCAGTACTTC.

In DNA, the CDR3 is TGCGCCAGCAGCCAAGGCGATCTCCCCCCCAGGGGACTAGGCGAGGAAGATACGCAGTATTTT. This gives the protein CASSQGDLPPRGLGEEDTQYF. V gene TRBV4-1 combines with J gene TRBJ2-3; TRBD2 agrees at 8 bases. Germline CDR1 and CDR2: MGHRA and YSYEKL. The length of the CDR3 is 21 residues. V trimming: 1 base; J trimming: 5 bases; junction bases outside the gene matches: 23.

The J gene is TRBJ1-1, the V gene TRBV13; tentative D call: TRBD1 (6 bases). Looked up from germline, CDR1 is PRHDT and CDR2 is FYEKMQ (reference sequence). CDR3 length: 15 residues. V was trimmed by 1 base and J by 4 bases, leaving 13 bases between them. The CDR3 protein is CASSLEIQGLTEAFF. Written as DNA, the CDR3 is TGTGCCAGCAGCTTAGAAATCCAGGGGCTCACTGAAGCTTTCTTT.

In its sample, this clone was seen a few times. The same CDR3 can be traced to other DNA sequences in this sample. V usage is TRBV6-1 and J usage is TRBJ2-5; D remains unclear. V was cut by 5 bases and J by 5 bases, with 6 bases left in between. CDR1 and CDR2 (germline): MNHNS, SASEGT. The CDR3 extends over 11 amino acids. CDR3 sequence (DNA): TGTGCCAGCAGTTTACGGGAGACCCAGTACTTC. Residues: CASSLRETQYF.

The gene calls are TRBV9 and TRBJ2-2; perhaps TRBD1 as D (5 bases). This CDR3 comprises 15 residues. Germline CDR1 is SGDLS and CDR2 is YYNGEE. Trimming took off 6 bases at V and 4 bases at J, with 16 bases between the two ends. In DNA, the CDR3 is TGTGCCAGCAACCGACTGAACAGGCCCACCGGGGAGCTGTTTTTT. This sequence encodes CASNRLNRPTGELFF.

The rearrangement joins TRBV6-5 to TRBJ1-6, with D perhaps matching TRBD1 (5 bases). This CDR3 spans 16 amino acids. CDR1 is MNHEY, CDR2 SVGAGI, per germline. V dropped 0 bases and J dropped 8 bases, with 14 bases sitting between them. The CDR3 here is CASSYSQTGLYSPLHF. The CDR3 coding sequence is TGTGCCAGCAGTTACTCGCAAACAGGCCTCTATTCACCCCTCCACTTT.

This clone was recorded a few times. The chain recombines TRBV2 with TRBJ2-2; weak D call: TRBD1 (6 bases). Germline assignment: CDR1 SNHLY and CDR2 FYNNEI. The CDR3 is 17 amino acids. Trimming shortened V by 1 base and J by 0 bases, and 12 bases separated the two germline ends. This chain's CDR3 is CASSEDLGHTNTGELFF. In nucleotides, the CDR3 is TGTGCCAGCAGTGAAGATTTGGGACACACGAACACCGGGGAGCTGTTTTTT.

The rearrangement joins TRBV15 to TRBJ1-6; 9 nucleotides match TRBD1. CDR1 and CDR2 from the germline V gene are LNHNV and YYDKDF (reference sequence). The CDR3 covers 22 residues. Trimming took 2 bases from V and 3 from J; bases not matched to a gene: 20. The CDR3 protein is CATSRILDRGLSRVDYNSPLHF. The DNA for the CDR3 is TGTGCCACCAGCAGAATACTCGACAGGGGGTTATCTAGGGTCGACTATAATTCACCCCTCCACTTT.

The table lists this clone with a few counts. J is TRBJ1-5 and V is TRBV6-5, with 7 bases aligning to TRBD1. The CDR3 covers 15 residues. Trimming at V came to 2 bases and at J to 4 bases, leaving 5 bases not matched to a gene. Germline V gives CDR1 MNHEY, CDR2 SVGAGI. The CDR3 here is CASSYQGTENQPQHF. The CDR3 nucleotides are TGTGCCAGCAGTTACCAGGGGACAGAGAATCAGCCCCAGCATTTT.

This chain uses TRBV10-3 with TRBJ1-2, with 8 positions matching TRBD1. This CDR3 has 13 amino acids. V lost 6 bases to trimming and J lost 4 bases; unmatched junction nucleotides: 4. The germline gives CDR1 ENHRY, CDR2 SYGVKD. The CDR3 spells CAIRTGESYGYTF. In nucleotides, the CDR3 is TGTGCCATCAGGACAGGGGAGAGCTATGGCTACACCTTC.

The rearrangement links TRBV6-5 to TRBJ2-3, with D uncertain. The V end was cut by 2 bases, the J end by 6 bases, with 18 bases between. Germline lookup yields CDR1 MNHEY and CDR2 SVGAGI. The CDR3 has 16 amino acids. Here the CDR3 DNA reads TGTGCCAGCAGTTACACTGGTAATGTTTTAATGGATACGCAGTATTTT. This translates into CASSYTGNVLMDTQYF.

The CDR3, as DNA: TGCGCCAGCAGCTTGGTGTTCGGGGTTCCTCCTAACTATGGCTACACCTTC. It encodes CASSLVFGVPPNYGYTF. The chain joins TRBV5-1 to TRBJ1-2; D is unclear. V was cut by 0 bases and J by 0 bases, with 15 bases left in between. There are 17 residues in the CDR3. Germline V gives CDR1 SGHRS, CDR2 YFSETQ.

V gene TRBV19 combines with J gene TRBJ2-2; 8 bases agree with TRBD1. The CDR3 runs 20 residues. CDR1 and CDR2 (germline): LNHDA, SQIVND (reference sequence). The V gene end was trimmed by 1 base and the J gene end by 2 bases; junction bases not matched to a gene: 15. CDR3 protein: CASSIGTGKPTLLNTGELFF. The CDR3 region has the DNA TGTGCCAGTAGTATAGGGACAGGGAAGCCTACCCTTCTTAACACCGGGGAGCTGTTTTTT.

The chain employs TRBV5-1 and TRBJ1-2, with 7 bases identical to TRBD1. Trimming cost V 2 bases and J 0 bases; bases outside gene matches: 4. This CDR3 has 15 amino acids. Germline values: CDR1 SGHRS, CDR2 YFSETQ. The CDR3 DNA reads TGCGCCAGCAGCTTAAGACAGGGTTCTAACTATGGCTACACCTTC. The encoded protein is CASSLRQGSNYGYTF.

The gene calls are TRBV18 and TRBJ2-7, with D maybe TRBD1 (6 bases). The ends were cut back, 2 bases at V and 4 bases at J, with 9 bases in the middle. Germline V lookup: CDR1 KGHSH, CDR2 LQKENI. The CDR3 runs to 13 residues. The CDR3 sequence: CASSPGQRYEQYF. CDR3 in DNA: TGTGCCAGCTCACCAGGACAGAGATACGAGCAGTACTTC.

V usage is TRBV27 and J usage is TRBJ2-1; a possible D gene is TRBD2 (6 bases). The CDR3 has 14 residues. V was cut by 8 bases and J by 5 bases, with 16 bases left in between. In germline, CDR1 is MNHEY, CDR2 SMNVEV (reference sequence). CDR3 amino acids: CASGGFPPHNEQFF. In DNA, the CDR3 is TGTGCCAGCGGGGGGTTCCCCCCCCACAATGAGCAGTTCTTC.

Notes on this clone: One junction end does not reproduce the germline sequence, and a read error may be involved. In the same sample, other DNA sequences code for this CDR3. The chain joins TRBV30 to TRBJ1-5; tentatively, D is TRBD1 (6 bases). Per germline, CDR1 GTSNPN and CDR2 SVGIG (reference sequence). The CDR3 has 17 residues. The CDR3 reads CAWSAGRGVPSNQPQHF. As DNA, the CDR3 is TGTGCCTGGAGTGCGGGCAGGGGAGTTCCTAGCAATCAGCCTCAGCATTTT.

The chain uses TRBV5-1 and TRBJ1-1; weak D call: TRBD1 (5 bases). The CDR3 is made up of 14 amino acids. Trimming left V 0 bases short and J 4 bases short, with 10 bases between. CDR1 is SGHRS and CDR2 is YFSETQ in the germline V gene. The CDR3 nucleotides are TGCGCCAGCAGCTTGGGTACAGGTTCCACTGAAGCTTTCTTT. Encoded protein: CASSLGTGSTEAFF. Looking up the rest from reference TRBV5-1 and TRBJ1-1 gives the full variable domain: KAGVTQTPRYLIKTRGQQVTLSCSPISGHRSVSWYQQTPGQGLQFLFEYFSETQRNKGNFPGRFSGRQFSNSRSEMNVSTLELGDSALYLCASSLGTGSTEAFFGQGTRLTVV.

Written as DNA, the CDR3 is TGCGCCAGCAGCTTGGATCCCAGAGAATCCCAGGGGGGAGATGAAAAACTGTTTTTT. It is translated as CASSLDPRESQGGDEKLFF. This sequence joins TRBV5-1 and TRBJ1-4, with 7 positions matching TRBD1. The CDR3 runs 19 residues. Trimming removed 0 bases from V and 6 bases from J; junction bases left unmatched: 17. Germline V CDR1 and CDR2: SGHRS, YFSETQ.

The count of this clone is one. The chain carries TRBV5-1 and TRBJ2-4; possibly TRBD2 for D (5 bases). This CDR3 comprises 13 residues. The V gene's germline CDR1 is SGHRS and CDR2 YFSETQ. Trimming removed 5 bases from V and 7 bases from J, with 13 bases in between. CDR3 nucleotides: TGCGCCAGCAGTCTCCAGTCGGGGAACATTCAGTACTTC. It yields the protein CASSLQSGNIQYF.